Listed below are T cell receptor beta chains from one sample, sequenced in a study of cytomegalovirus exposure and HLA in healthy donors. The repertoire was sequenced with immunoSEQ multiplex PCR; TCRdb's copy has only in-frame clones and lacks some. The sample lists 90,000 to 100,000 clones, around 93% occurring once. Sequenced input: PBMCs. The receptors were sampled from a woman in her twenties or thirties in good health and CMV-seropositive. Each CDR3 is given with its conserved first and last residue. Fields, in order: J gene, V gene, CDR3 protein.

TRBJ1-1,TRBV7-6,CASSSKPGTGTTEAFF
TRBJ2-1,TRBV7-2,CASSPSHNEQFF
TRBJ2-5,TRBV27,CASSLFYPEGDQETQYF
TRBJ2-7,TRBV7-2,CASSSRLSGGYEQYF
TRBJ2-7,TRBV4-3,CASSFRDSNYEQYF
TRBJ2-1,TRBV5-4,CASSWTSGPNEQFF
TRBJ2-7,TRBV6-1,CASTAQPGQAYEQYF
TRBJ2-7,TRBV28,CASSLPPREQYF
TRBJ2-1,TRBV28,CASSLMTGSNEQFF
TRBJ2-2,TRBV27,CASRSLAGDTGELFF
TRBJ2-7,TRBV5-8,CASSVRSYEQYF
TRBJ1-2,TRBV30,CAWSPQGYGYTF
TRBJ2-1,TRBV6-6,CASRFSGSGNEQFF
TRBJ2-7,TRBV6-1,CASSEEGAEVYYEQYF
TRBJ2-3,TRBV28,CASIAATDTQYF
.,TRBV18,CASSPSFDYEQYF
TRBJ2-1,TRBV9,CASSVAHVREQFF
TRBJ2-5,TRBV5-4,CAGSLGPGQETQYF